A single sample is the source of the 21 T cell receptor beta chains below, sequenced in a study of cytomegalovirus exposure and HLA in healthy donors. PCR involved 60 Vbeta and 13 Jbeta primers. Method: immunoSEQ multiplex PCR; TCRdb's copy keeps in-frame clones and lacks some. There are some 95,000 clones in the sample; about 75% occur only once, and roughly 5% lies in the top ten. Sequenced input: PBMCs. The receptors come from a woman in her forties in good health and CMV-seronegative.

This sequence joins TRBV6-1 and TRBJ1-2; no clear D gene. CDR3 size: 13 residues. Germline CDR1 is MNHNS and CDR2 is SASEGT. Between the trimmed V and J ends, which lost 4 bases and 4 bases, there was a span of 10 bases. CDR3 sequence reads: CASSGEVGYGYTF. CDR3 nucleotide sequence: TGTGCCAGCAGTGGGGAGGTCGGCTATGGCTACACCTTC.

This clone was seen once. The rearrangement links TRBV19 to TRBJ1-2; 12 bases line up with TRBD1. Trimming at V came to 5 bases and at J to 4 bases, leaving 8 bases not matched to a gene. This CDR3 has 16 amino acids. Germline assignment: CDR1 LNHDA and CDR2 SQIVND (reference sequence). CDR3 amino acids: CASSRDRGPGGYGYTF. CDR3 nucleotides: TGTGCCAGTAGTCGGGACAGGGGGCCCGGGGGCTATGGCTACACCTTC.

This chain connects TRBV14 to TRBJ1-2, with 10 bases matching TRBD1. The CDR3 consists of 15 residues. The germline gives CDR1 SGHDN, CDR2 FVKESK. Trimming took 1 base from V and 6 from J; bases not matched to a gene: 5. For the CDR3, the DNA is TGTGCCAGCAGCCAAGGGACAGGGGGGAGGGATGGCTACACCTTC. Protein: CASSQGTGGRDGYTF.

Turning to this clone: A junction boundary mismatches the germline segment, possibly from a read error. This CDR3 is CDSRSAGAGNEKLFF. CDR3 nucleotides: TGTGACAGCAGGTCAGCGGGAGCCGGTAATGAAAAACTGTTTTTT. The V call is TRBV28, the J call TRBJ1-4; no clear D. The germline V gene encodes CDR1 MDHEN and CDR2 SYDVKM. The CDR3 is 15 residues long.

The chain recombines TRBV7-8 with TRBJ1-6; D gene unclear. This CDR3 region has 14 residues. CDR1 and CDR2 (germline): SGHVS, FQNEAQ. The V end lost 0 bases, the J end lost 7 bases, and 7 bases lay between the germline ends. In nucleotides, the CDR3 is TGTGCCAGCAGCTTAGCGTCGGGGAATTCACCCCTCCACTTT. Encoded protein: CASSLASGNSPLHF.

The V call is TRBV6-5, the J call TRBJ1-1, with unresolved D. V was cut by 2 bases and J by 1 base, with 8 bases left in between. The CDR3 runs to 14 residues. Per germline, CDR1 MNHEY and CDR2 SVGAGI. This CDR3 is CASSYAESNTEAFF. In DNA, the CDR3 is TGTGCCAGCAGTTACGCGGAATCGAACACTGAAGCTTTCTTT.

The V gene is TRBV7-2, the J gene TRBJ2-2, with 8 bases aligning to TRBD2. J lost 3 bases, V lost 9 bases, and 6 bases had no gene match. Germline values: CDR1 SGHTA, CDR2 FQGNSA. The CDR3 is 14 residues long. CDR3 nucleotide sequence: TGTGCCAGTCCCCGGGGGGGGCACACCGGGGAGCTGTTTTTT. Its translation: CASPRGGHTGELFF.

The chain couples TRBV5-6 to TRBJ2-5, with a tentative D call TRBD2 (6 bases). The CDR3 runs to 14 residues. Trimming removed 4 bases at V and 4 bases at J, with 14 bases between. From germline, CDR1 is SGHDT and CDR2 YYEEEE. The CDR3 DNA sequence: TGTGCCAGCAGCAGGGTCGCGGGGCGAGAGACCCAGTACTTC. Translating it yields CASSRVAGRETQYF.

This sequence joins TRBV4-1 and TRBJ2-2, with D maybe TRBD2 (6 bases). Per germline, CDR1 MGHRA and CDR2 YSYEKL. The CDR3 is 18 amino acids. Trimming pared 4 bases from V and 1 base from J, leaving 19 bases between. In DNA form, the CDR3 reads TGCGCCAGCAGCCCGGGCGGGATGGCAGGGAGGAACACCGGGGAGCTGTTTTTT. This encodes CASSPGGMAGRNTGELFF.

This chain joins TRBV11-2 and TRBJ2-2; D possibly corresponds to TRBD1 (5 bases). This CDR3 has 14 residues. The V gene lost 3 bases and the J gene lost 2 bases, with 7 bases spanning the gap. Germline values: CDR1 SGHAT, CDR2 FQNNGV. CDR3 DNA: TGTGCCAGCAGCTTTCAGGGCAACACCGGGGAGCTGTTTTTT. It encodes CASSFQGNTGELFF.

J is TRBJ1-2 and V is TRBV7-6; 7 bases align to TRBD1. The CDR3 sequence is 16 residues long. V shed 4 bases and J 8 bases; nucleotides not matched to a gene: 16. The germline CDR1 and CDR2 sequences are SGHVS and FNYEAQ. CDR3 bases: TGTGCCAGCAGCTCCCACGAGGGACAGCGGTCGGAAGGCTACACCTTC. This gives the protein CASSSHEGQRSEGYTF.

This clone was observed a few times. This sequence joins TRBV25-1 and TRBJ1-4; maybe TRBD1 (6 bases). V lost 1 base and J 7 bases, leaving 10 bases between the germline ends. The germline V gene encodes CDR1 MGHDK and CDR2 SYGVNS. CDR3 size: 14 residues. The CDR3 sequence: CASSESRGSEKLFF. In DNA, the CDR3 is TGTGCCAGCAGTGAATCCAGGGGCAGTGAAAAACTGTTTTTT.

V usage is TRBV4-1 and J usage is TRBJ2-2, with D hard to call. In germline, CDR1 is MGHRA, CDR2 YSYEKL. This CDR3 has 14 amino acids. V lost 0 bases, J lost 6 bases, and 8 bases lay in between. This chain's CDR3 is CASSQEFRSGELFF. The CDR3 DNA reads TGCGCCAGCAGCCAAGAGTTCCGGTCCGGGGAGCTGTTTTTT.

The chain employs TRBV7-8 and TRBJ1-1, with 10 positions matching TRBD1. The V gene's germline CDR1 is SGHVS and CDR2 FQNEAQ. The J segment lost 4 bases and the V segment lost 1 base, leaving 3 bases of the junction unmatched. The CDR3 runs 15 residues. CDR3 sequence: CASSLGDRGTTEAFF. CDR3 DNA: TGTGCCAGCAGCTTAGGGGACAGGGGAACCACTGAAGCTTTCTTT.

This chain connects TRBV4-1 to TRBJ2-1; 9 nucleotides line up with TRBD2. This CDR3 is 16 amino acids long. The germline CDR1 and CDR2 sequences are MGHRA and YSYEKL. V was clipped by 5 bases and J by 9 bases; unmatched bases: 14. In DNA, the CDR3 is TGCGCCAGCAGCTTGTTGGCGGGGGGGCCCGGGGGTGAGCAGTTCTTC. Encoded protein: CASSLLAGGPGGEQFF.

The chain links TRBV7-2 to TRBJ1-6, with a possible D match to TRBD1 (6 bases). Germline V lookup: CDR1 SGHTA, CDR2 FQGNSA. V was clipped by 4 bases and J by 10 bases, with 17 bases between them. This CDR3 has 15 residues. The CDR3 DNA sequence: TGTGCCAGCAGCTCCATACAGGGCCCTAGATCACCCCTCCACTTT. Residues: CASSSIQGPRSPLHF.

This clone has just a few counts. The V gene is TRBV7-9, the J gene TRBJ2-7; 8 bases match TRBD1. This CDR3 is built from 15 residues. V was pared by 5 bases and J by 4 bases, with 10 bases of the junction left unmatched. The germline CDR1 and CDR2 sequences are SEHNR and FQNEAQ (reference sequence). The CDR3 loop is CASSPGQGSRYEQYF. CDR3 DNA: TGTGCCAGCAGCCCAGGACAGGGTAGTAGGTACGAGCAGTACTTC. The whole variable domain, remainder taken from reference TRBV7-9 and TRBJ2-7, is DTGVSQNPRHKITKRGQNVTFRCDPISEHNRLYWYRQTLGQGPEFLTYFQNEAQLEKSRLLSDRFSAERPKGSFSTLEIQRTEQGDSAMYLCASSPGQGSRYEQYFGPGTRLTVT.

The sample holds a few counts of this clone. The genes are TRBV13 and TRBJ2-1; D is uncertain. CDR3 length equals 13 residues. Trimming cost V 1 base and J 9 bases, with 10 bases left between them. The germline V gene has CDR1 PRHDT and CDR2 FYEKMQ (reference sequence). The CDR3 DNA reads as TGTGCCAGCAGCTTAGATCTTCGAGGTGAGCAGTTCTTC. Its protein product is CASSLDLRGEQFF.

The V gene is TRBV5-1, the J gene TRBJ1-4; 11 bases are shared with TRBD1. Looked up from germline, CDR1 is SGHRS and CDR2 is YFSETQ. Trimming took 2 bases from V and 7 from J; bases not matched to a gene: 4. The CDR3 contains 15 residues. In DNA, the CDR3 is TGCGCCAGCAGCTTTGCCGGGACAGGGGGTGAAAAACTGTTTTTT. This translates into CASSFAGTGGEKLFF. The whole variable domain, filled in from reference TRBV5-1 and TRBJ1-4, reads KAGVTQTPRYLIKTRGQQVTLSCSPISGHRSVSWYQQTPGQGLQFLFEYFSETQRNKGNFPGRFSGRQFSNSRSEMNVSTLELGDSALYLCASSFAGTGGEKLFFGSGTQLSVL.

V gene TRBV6-5 combines with J gene TRBJ2-2; TRBD1 agrees at 7 bases. Germline values: CDR1 MNHEY, CDR2 SVGAGI. After removal of 6 bases from V and 7 bases from J, the junction contained 11 bases not matched to a gene. There are 15 residues in the CDR3. CDR3 in DNA: TGTGCCAGCAGGATGACAGGGTCGGGAAACGGGGAGCTGTTTTTT. Translated: CASRMTGSGNGELFF.

This clone was found a few times. The chain recombines TRBV5-6 with TRBJ1-1, with no clear D. Trimming stripped 5 bases from V and 1 base from J, with 6 bases between. Looked up from germline, CDR1 is SGHDT and CDR2 is YYEEEE. There are 12 residues in the CDR3. The CDR3 sequence: CASRTANTEAFF. The CDR3 DNA follows: TGTGCCAGCAGAACAGCGAACACTGAAGCTTTCTTT.